Below, 25 T cell receptor beta chains from the same sample are listed, as sequenced in a study of blood T cell repertoires in COVID-19. Measured with immunoSEQ multiplex PCR; TCRdb has only the in-frame clones, and not every one. Counted here are just under 60,000 clones, around 90% occurring once; the ten biggest clones make up approximately 4.3%. Sequencing used peripheral blood. The receptors here all came from a man aged 55 to 70 with acute or convalescent COVID-19.

This sequence joins TRBV20-1 and TRBJ1-6, with 8 bases aligning to TRBD1. The trim removed 5 bases at V and 17 bases at J, leaving 5 bases unmatched. Looked up from germline, CDR1 is DFQATT and CDR2 is SNEGSKA (reference sequence). CDR3 length: 10 amino acids. The CDR3 DNA is TGCAGTGCTGAGCTGGGACAGGTCCACTTT. It translates to CSAELGQVHF.

J is TRBJ1-5 and V is TRBV6-6; no firm D call. Germline CDR1 MNHNY, CDR2 SVGAGI (reference sequence). V was shortened by 6 bases and J by 2 bases, with 8 bases between the two germline ends. This CDR3 spans 13 amino acids. CDR3 coding DNA: TGTGCCAGCAGGGGCTGGGGCAATCAGCCCCAGCATTTT. This gives the protein CASRGWGNQPQHF.

This chain's CDR3 is CASSATQGAAEAFF. CDR3 nucleotides: TGTGCCAGCAGCGCAACCCAGGGGGCTGCTGAAGCTTTCTTT. The genes are TRBV7-3 and TRBJ1-1; 8 bases line up with TRBD1. J lost 6 bases, V lost 5 bases, and 8 bases had no gene match. Germline CDR1 reads SGHTA; CDR2 reads FQGTGA. CDR3 length equals 14 residues.

V gene TRBV24-1 combines with J gene TRBJ1-1, with D perhaps matching TRBD1 (6 bases). From germline, CDR1 is KGHDR and CDR2 SFDVKD. Trimming took off 4 bases at V and 9 bases at J, with 14 bases between the two ends. The CDR3 contains 13 residues. In nucleotides, the CDR3 is TGTGCCACCAGTGACTGGGGACACCCACAAGCTTTCTTT. Translated, it gives CATSDWGHPQAFF.

This clone was seen a handful of times. CDR3 sequence (DNA): TGTGCCAGCAGCTTAGGGGAGACCTACGAGCAGTACTTC. It codes for CASSLGETYEQYF. The chain uses TRBV13 and TRBJ2-7; D ambiguous. In germline, CDR1 is PRHDT, CDR2 FYEKMQ (reference sequence). Trimming removed 0 bases at V and 2 bases at J, with 5 bases between. The CDR3 sequence is 13 residues long. Looking up the rest from reference TRBV13 and TRBJ2-7 gives the full variable domain: AAGVIQSPRHLIKEKRETATLKCYPIPRHDTVYWYQQGPGQDPQFLISFYEKMQSDKGSIPDRFSAQQFSDYHSELNMSSLELGDSALYFCASSLGETYEQYFGPGTRLTVT.

V is TRBV2 and J is TRBJ1-6, with 9 bases matching TRBD1. The CDR3 is made up of 18 amino acids. CDR1 SNHLY and CDR2 FYNNEI come from the germline V gene. The V gene end was trimmed by 0 bases and the J gene end by 10 bases; junction bases not matched to a gene: 13. This CDR3 is CASSEAHGTGPFRSPLHF. The CDR3 nucleotides are TGTGCCAGCAGTGAAGCCCACGGGACAGGGCCATTCAGGTCACCCCTCCACTTT.

The CDR3 reads CASSHSTSGGSYEQYF. The DNA for the CDR3 is TGCGCCAGCAGCCATTCGACTAGCGGAGGCTCCTACGAGCAGTACTTC. The chain recombines TRBV4-1 with TRBJ2-7; 9 bases are shared with TRBD2. J was trimmed by 0 bases and V by 3 bases; bases with no gene match: 6. The germline V gene has CDR1 MGHRA and CDR2 YSYEKL. There are 16 residues in the CDR3.

V gene TRBV9 combines with J gene TRBJ2-5; tentative D call: TRBD1 (6 bases). In germline, CDR1 is SGDLS, CDR2 YYNGEE. The germline V and J ends were trimmed by 0 bases and 4 bases, with 13 bases remaining between them. This CDR3 region has 15 residues. In DNA, the CDR3 is TGTGCCAGCAGCGTAGATCACAGGGCAAGAGAGACCCAGTACTTC. Residues: CASSVDHRARETQYF.

V usage is TRBV3-1 (or the pseudogene TRBV3-2) and J usage is TRBJ1-2, with D possibly matching TRBD1 (5 bases). CDR1 and CDR2 from the germline V gene are LGHDT and YNNKEL (reference sequence). With 4 bases removed from V and 5 bases from J, the gap between germline ends came to 17 bases. The CDR3 is made up of 15 amino acids. CDR3 amino acids: CASSRDLGQAYGYTF. The CDR3 DNA reads as TGTGCCAGCAGCCGTGACCTGGGGCAGGCTTATGGCTACACCTTC.

V and J are TRBV7-8 and TRBJ2-1; D is unclear. V gave up 6 bases and J gave up 0 bases, with 15 bases separating them. This CDR3 has 16 amino acids. CDR1 is SGHVS, CDR2 FQNEAQ, per germline. In DNA, the CDR3 is TGTGCCAGCAGTCTCCGTTTGGCCAGCTCCTACAATGAGCAGTTCTTC. Amino acid sequence: CASSLRLASSYNEQFF.

V gene TRBV5-1 combines with J gene TRBJ2-3; 10 positions match TRBD2. The CDR3 is 15 amino acids. V trimming: 4 bases; J trimming: 4 bases; junction bases outside the gene matches: 6. Per germline, CDR1 SGHRS and CDR2 YFSETQ. The CDR3 loop is CASSDASGSPDTQYF. DNA of the CDR3: TGCGCCAGCAGCGATGCTAGCGGGAGTCCAGATACGCAGTATTTT.

The chain couples TRBV7-2 to TRBJ2-1; a possible D gene is TRBD1 (5 bases). V lost 4 bases and J 4 bases, leaving 20 bases between the germline ends. Germline CDR1 SGHTA, CDR2 FQGNSA. This CDR3 region has 17 residues. The CDR3 reads CASSSRWTSTDYNEQFF. CDR3 nucleotides: TGTGCCAGCAGCTCTCGGTGGACATCCACCGATTACAATGAGCAGTTCTTC.

This sequence joins TRBV7-3 and TRBJ2-2; a possible D gene is TRBD2 (5 bases). V was cut by 4 bases and J by 4 bases, with 13 bases left in between. The CDR3 length is 15 residues. CDR1 and CDR2 from the germline V gene are SGHTA and FQGTGA. CDR3 protein: CASSSRPGSTGELFF. The DNA for the CDR3 is TGTGCCAGCAGCTCCCGTCCGGGGAGCACCGGGGAGCTGTTTTTT.

The chain employs TRBV27 and TRBJ2-2, with TRBD2 matching 10 bases. CDR3 length: 16 residues. Germline V gene sequence: CDR1 MNHEY, CDR2 SMNVEV (reference sequence). V was clipped by 3 bases and J by 5 bases; unmatched bases: 6. In DNA form, the CDR3 reads TGTGCCAGCAGTTTGGCCGGGACTAGCGTTACCGGGGAGCTGTTTTTT. This gives the protein CASSLAGTSVTGELFF.

The rearrangement joins TRBV4-2 to TRBJ1-1, with 7 bases fitting TRBD1. Looked up from germline, CDR1 is LGHNA and CDR2 is YNFKEQ. Germline trimming cut 3 bases from V and 0 bases from J; bases unmatched to any gene: 13. CDR3 length equals 18 residues. The CDR3 reads CASSHSSRRGGMNTEAFF. CDR3 DNA: TGTGCCAGCAGCCACAGTTCCCGGAGAGGGGGCATGAACACTGAAGCTTTCTTT.

The rearrangement uses TRBV19 and TRBJ2-5, with D maybe TRBD1 (6 bases). CDR3 length: 12 amino acids. CDR1 and CDR2 from the germline V gene are LNHDA and SQIVND (reference sequence). The V and J ends lost 6 bases and 2 bases respectively, with 7 bases between them. The CDR3 nucleotides are TGTGCCAGTAGGAGGGGGCAAGAGACCCAGTACTTC. As protein: CASRRGQETQYF. The whole variable domain, filled in from reference TRBV19 and TRBJ2-5, reads DGGITQSPKYLFRKEGQNVTLSCEQNLNHDAMYWYRQDPGQGLRLIYYSQIVNDFQKGDIAEGYSVSREKKESFPLTVTSAQKNPTAFYLCASRRGQETQYFGPGTRLLVL.

This chain connects TRBV5-1 to TRBJ2-2; D is undetermined. V was shortened by 0 bases and J by 3 bases, with 6 bases between the two germline ends. Germline lookup yields CDR1 SGHRS and CDR2 YFSETQ. This CDR3 has 14 amino acids. The CDR3: CASSLAPYTGELFF. DNA for the CDR3: TGCGCCAGCAGCTTGGCCCCGTACACCGGGGAGCTGTTTTTT.

Of note for this clone: Within the sample, other DNA sequences also encode this same CDR3. The chain combines TRBV5-1 with TRBJ1-6; 10 nucleotides match TRBD1. This CDR3 comprises 14 residues. CDR1 is SGHRS, CDR2 YFSETQ, per germline. The junction had 1 base not matched to a gene; V was cut back by 3 bases and J by 7 bases. The CDR3 here is CASSSGQGNSPLHF. The CDR3 coding sequence is TGCGCCAGCAGCTCGGGACAGGGGAATTCACCCCTCCACTTT.

The rearrangement joins TRBV19 to TRBJ1-1; D is possibly TRBD1 (5 bases). V was pared by 1 base and J by 1 base, with 10 bases between. This CDR3 has 15 amino acids. Germline loops: CDR1 LNHDA, CDR2 SQIVND (reference sequence). For the CDR3, the DNA is TGTGCCAGTAGTATAGGCGGGGCCCCGAACACTGAAGCTTTCTTT. It is translated as CASSIGGAPNTEAFF. The variable domain in full, completed from reference TRBV19 and TRBJ1-1, reads DGGITQSPKYLFRKEGQNVTLSCEQNLNHDAMYWYRQDPGQGLRLIYYSQIVNDFQKGDIAEGYSVSREKKESFPLTVTSAQKNPTAFYLCASSIGGAPNTEAFFGQGTRLTVV.

The CDR3 DNA follows: TGTGCCAGCAGTTTTCGGGGGGGACAGGGCACCGGGGAGCTGTTTTTT. Its translation: CASSFRGGQGTGELFF. The chain has TRBV6-5 and TRBJ2-2; a weak D match, TRBD1 (9 bases). Germline V CDR1 and CDR2: MNHEY, SVGAGI. V gave up 4 bases and J gave up 4 bases, with 16 bases separating them. The CDR3 totals 16 residues.

The chain uses TRBV10-3 and TRBJ1-3; D might be TRBD1 (6 bases). The CDR3 length is 17 residues. V was pared by 4 bases and J by 4 bases, with 20 bases between. Per the germline V gene, CDR1 is ENHRY and CDR2 is SYGVKD. Written as DNA, the CDR3 is TGTGCCATCAGTGCAGAGCAGGGGCCCTCCGGAGGAAACACCATATATTTT. This sequence encodes CAISAEQGPSGGNTIYF.

The gene calls are TRBV3-1 (or the pseudogene TRBV3-2) and TRBJ1-2, with D possibly matching TRBD1 (6 bases). Germline V gene sequence: CDR1 LGHDT, CDR2 YNNKEL (reference sequence). V lost 1 base to trimming and J lost 8 bases, with 11 bases between them. The CDR3 is made up of 13 amino acids. In DNA form, the CDR3 reads TGTGCCAGCAGCCAAGCGACAGGAGTAGGCTACACCTTC. This encodes CASSQATGVGYTF.

The J gene is TRBJ2-2, the V gene TRBV7-8, with TRBD2 as a possible D gene (5 bases). This CDR3 is 14 amino acids long. The ends were cut back, 6 bases at V and 7 bases at J, with 15 bases in the middle. CDR1 and CDR2 from the germline V gene are SGHVS and FQNEAQ. The CDR3 here is CASSRTGAHGELFF. The CDR3 region has the DNA TGTGCCAGCAGTAGGACTGGAGCCCACGGGGAGCTGTTTTTT.

The gene calls are TRBV11-2 and TRBJ2-7; D possibly corresponds to TRBD1 (5 bases). The V gene lost 0 bases and the J gene lost 1 base, with 10 bases spanning the gap. There are 15 residues in the CDR3. CDR1 is SGHAT and CDR2 is FQNNGV in the germline V gene. CDR3 residues: CASSLESRASYEQYF. The CDR3 coding sequence is TGTGCCAGCAGCTTAGAGAGCAGGGCATCCTACGAGCAGTACTTC.

The chain carries TRBV4-1 and TRBJ1-5; no firm D call. V was trimmed by 1 base and J by 3 bases, leaving 10 bases between them. CDR3 size: 15 residues. Germline V gene sequence: CDR1 MGHRA, CDR2 YSYEKL. CDR3 sequence (DNA): TGCGCCAGCAGCCAAGTTGGGCAGCCCAATCAGCCCCAGCATTTT. Residues: CASSQVGQPNQPQHF.